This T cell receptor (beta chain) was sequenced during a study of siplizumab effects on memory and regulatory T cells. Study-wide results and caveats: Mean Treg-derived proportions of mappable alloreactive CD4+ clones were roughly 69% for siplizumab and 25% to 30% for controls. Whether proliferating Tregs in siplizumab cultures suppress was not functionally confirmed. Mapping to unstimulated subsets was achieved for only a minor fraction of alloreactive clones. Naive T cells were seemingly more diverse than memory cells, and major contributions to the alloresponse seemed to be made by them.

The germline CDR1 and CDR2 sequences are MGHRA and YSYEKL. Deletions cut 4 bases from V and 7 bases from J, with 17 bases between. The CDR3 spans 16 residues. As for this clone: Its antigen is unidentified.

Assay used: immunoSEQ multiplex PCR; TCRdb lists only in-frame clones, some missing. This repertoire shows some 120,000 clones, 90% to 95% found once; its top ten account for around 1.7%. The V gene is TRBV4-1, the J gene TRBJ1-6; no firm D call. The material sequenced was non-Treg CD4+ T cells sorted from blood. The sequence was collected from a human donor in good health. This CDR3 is CASSRLAGVRNSPLHF. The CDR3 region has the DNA TGCGCCAGCAGCCGATTAGCCGGGGTTCGGAATTCACCCCTCCACTTT.